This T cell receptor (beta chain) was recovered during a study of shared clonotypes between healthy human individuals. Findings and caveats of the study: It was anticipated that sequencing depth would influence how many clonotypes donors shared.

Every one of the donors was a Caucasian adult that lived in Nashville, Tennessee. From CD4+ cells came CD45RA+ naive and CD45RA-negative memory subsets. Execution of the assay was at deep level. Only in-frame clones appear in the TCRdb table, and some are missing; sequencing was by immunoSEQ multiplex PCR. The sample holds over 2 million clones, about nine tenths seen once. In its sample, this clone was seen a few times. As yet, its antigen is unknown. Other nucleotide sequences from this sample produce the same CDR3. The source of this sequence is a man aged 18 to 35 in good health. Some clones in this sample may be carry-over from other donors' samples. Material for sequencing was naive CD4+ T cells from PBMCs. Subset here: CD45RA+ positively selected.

CDR3 DNA sequence: TGTGCCAGCAGTGTGGCTGGAAACACCATATATTTT. This sequence encodes CASSVAGNTIYF. This rearrangement joins TRBV2 to TRBJ1-3; D is uncertain. This CDR3 comprises 12 residues. The V gene lost 4 bases and the J gene lost 2 bases, with 3 bases spanning the gap. Germline lookup yields CDR1 SNHLY and CDR2 FYNNEI.